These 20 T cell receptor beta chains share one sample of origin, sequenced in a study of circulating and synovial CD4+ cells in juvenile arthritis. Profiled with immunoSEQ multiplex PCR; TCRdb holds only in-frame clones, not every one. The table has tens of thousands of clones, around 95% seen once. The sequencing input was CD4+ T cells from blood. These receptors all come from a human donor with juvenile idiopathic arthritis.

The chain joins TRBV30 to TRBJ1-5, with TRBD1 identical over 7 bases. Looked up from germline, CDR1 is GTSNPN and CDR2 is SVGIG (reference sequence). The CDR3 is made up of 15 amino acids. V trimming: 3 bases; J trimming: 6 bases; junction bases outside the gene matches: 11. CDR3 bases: TGTGCCTGGAGCGCGAAACCCGACAGGGCTCAGCCCCAGCATTTT. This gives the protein CAWSAKPDRAQPQHF. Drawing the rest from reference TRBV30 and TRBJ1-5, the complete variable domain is SQTIHQWPATLVQPVGSPLSLECTVEGTSNPNLYWYRQAAGRGLQLLFYSVGIGQISSEVPQNLSASRPQDRQFILSSKKLLLSDSGFYLCAWSAKPDRAQPQHFGDGTRLSIL.

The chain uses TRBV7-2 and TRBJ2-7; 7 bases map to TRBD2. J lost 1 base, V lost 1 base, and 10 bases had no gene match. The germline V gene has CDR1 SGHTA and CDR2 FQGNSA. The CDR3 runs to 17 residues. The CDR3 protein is CASSLVIFQGGSYEQYF. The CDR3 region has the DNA TGTGCCAGCAGCTTAGTCATATTCCAGGGAGGGTCCTACGAGCAGTACTTC. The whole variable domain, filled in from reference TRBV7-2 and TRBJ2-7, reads GAGVSQSPSNKVTEKGKDVELRCDPISGHTALYWYRQSLGQGLEFLIYFQGNSAPDKSGLPSDRFSAERTGGSVSTLTIQRTQQEDSAVYLCASSLVIFQGGSYEQYFGPGTRLTVT.

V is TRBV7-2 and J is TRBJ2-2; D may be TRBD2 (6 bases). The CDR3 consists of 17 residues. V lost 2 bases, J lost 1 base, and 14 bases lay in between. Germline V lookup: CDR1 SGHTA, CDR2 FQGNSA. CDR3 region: CASSLRPMGGNTGELFF. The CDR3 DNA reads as TGTGCCAGCAGCTTACGCCCTATGGGGGGGAACACCGGGGAGCTGTTTTTT.

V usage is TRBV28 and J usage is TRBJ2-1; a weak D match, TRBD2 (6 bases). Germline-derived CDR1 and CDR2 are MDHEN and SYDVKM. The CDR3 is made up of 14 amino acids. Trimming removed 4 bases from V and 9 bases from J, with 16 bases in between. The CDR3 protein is CASSSPGLGGEQFF. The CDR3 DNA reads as TGTGCCAGCAGTTCTCCCGGACTGGGAGGTGAGCAGTTCTTC.

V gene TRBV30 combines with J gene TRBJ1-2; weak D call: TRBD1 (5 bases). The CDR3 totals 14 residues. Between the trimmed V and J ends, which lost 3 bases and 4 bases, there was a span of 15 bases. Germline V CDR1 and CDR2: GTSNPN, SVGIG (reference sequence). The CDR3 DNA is TGTGCCTGGAGCCGGGGGGACGGGAGCTATGGCTACACCTTC. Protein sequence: CAWSRGDGSYGYTF.

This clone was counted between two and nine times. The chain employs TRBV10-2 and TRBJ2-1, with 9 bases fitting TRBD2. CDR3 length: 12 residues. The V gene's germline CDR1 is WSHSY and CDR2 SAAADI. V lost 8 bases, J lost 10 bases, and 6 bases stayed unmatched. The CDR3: CASGSGRGEQFF. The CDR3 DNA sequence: TGCGCCAGCGGTAGCGGGAGAGGGGAGCAGTTCTTC.

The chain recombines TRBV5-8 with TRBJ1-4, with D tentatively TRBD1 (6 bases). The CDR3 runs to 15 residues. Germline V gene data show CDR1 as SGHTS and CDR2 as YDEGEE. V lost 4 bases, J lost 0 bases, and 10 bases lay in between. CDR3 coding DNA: TGTGCCAGCAGCGCAACAGGGACAACTAATGAAAAACTGTTTTTT. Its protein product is CASSATGTTNEKLFF.

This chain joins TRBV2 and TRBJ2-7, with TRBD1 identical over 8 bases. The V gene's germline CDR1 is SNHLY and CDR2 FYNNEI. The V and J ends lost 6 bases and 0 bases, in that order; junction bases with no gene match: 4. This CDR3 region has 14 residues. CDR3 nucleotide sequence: TGTGCCAGCAGGAGGACAGGGCACTCCTACGAGCAGTACTTC. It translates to CASRRTGHSYEQYF.

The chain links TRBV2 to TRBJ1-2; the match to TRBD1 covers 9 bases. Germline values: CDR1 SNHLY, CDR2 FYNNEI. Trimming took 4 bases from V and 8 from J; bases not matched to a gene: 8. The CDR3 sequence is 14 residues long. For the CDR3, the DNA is TGTGCCAGCAGTGTTCAGACAGGGGGAGTCGGCTACACCTTC. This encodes CASSVQTGGVGYTF.

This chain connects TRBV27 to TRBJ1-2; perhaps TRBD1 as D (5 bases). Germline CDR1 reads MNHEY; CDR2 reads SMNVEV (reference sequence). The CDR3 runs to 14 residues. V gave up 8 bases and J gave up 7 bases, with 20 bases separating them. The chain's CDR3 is CASAGGGRTPGYTF. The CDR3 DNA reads TGTGCCAGCGCTGGGGGGGGTCGGACACCTGGCTACACCTTC.

The CDR3 nucleotides are TGTGCCAGCAGACAAGACAGGGGGCCTGGCTACACCTTC. It codes for CASRQDRGPGYTF. This rearrangement joins TRBV2 to TRBJ1-2, with TRBD1 identical over 10 bases. The V segment lost 6 bases and the J segment 7 bases; nucleotides outside the gene matches: 5. The CDR3 has 13 amino acids. The germline V gene has CDR1 SNHLY and CDR2 FYNNEI.

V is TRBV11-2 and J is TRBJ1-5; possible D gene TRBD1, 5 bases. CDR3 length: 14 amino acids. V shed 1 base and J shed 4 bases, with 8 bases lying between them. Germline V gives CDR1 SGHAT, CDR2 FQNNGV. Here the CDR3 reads CASSLGGENQPQHF. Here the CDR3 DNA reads TGTGCCAGCAGCTTAGGGGGGGAAAATCAGCCCCAGCATTTT.

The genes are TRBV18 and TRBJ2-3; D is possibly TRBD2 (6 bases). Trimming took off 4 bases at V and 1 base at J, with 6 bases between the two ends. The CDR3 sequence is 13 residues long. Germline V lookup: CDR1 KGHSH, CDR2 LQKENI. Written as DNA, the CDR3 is TGTGCCAGCTCACTAGCGGGCACAGATACGCAGTATTTT. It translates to CASSLAGTDTQYF.

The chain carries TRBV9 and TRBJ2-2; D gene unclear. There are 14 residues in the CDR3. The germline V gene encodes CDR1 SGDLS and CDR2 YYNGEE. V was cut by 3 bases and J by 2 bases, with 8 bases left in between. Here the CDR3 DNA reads TGTGCCAGCAGCGCATTGGGCAACACCGGGGAGCTGTTTTTT. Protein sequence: CASSALGNTGELFF.

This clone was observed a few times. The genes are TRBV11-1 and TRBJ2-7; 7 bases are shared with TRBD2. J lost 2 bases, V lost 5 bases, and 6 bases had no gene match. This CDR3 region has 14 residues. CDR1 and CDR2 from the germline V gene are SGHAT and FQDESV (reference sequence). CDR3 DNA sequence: TGTGCCAGCAGCGCCCCTGGGGGGGCCTACGAGCAGTACTTC. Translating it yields CASSAPGGAYEQYF.

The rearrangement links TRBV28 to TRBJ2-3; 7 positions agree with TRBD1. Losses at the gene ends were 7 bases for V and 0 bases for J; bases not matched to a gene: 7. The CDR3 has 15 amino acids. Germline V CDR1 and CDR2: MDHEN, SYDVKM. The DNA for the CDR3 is TGTGCCAGCACCCGGGACAGAACTAGCACAGATACGCAGTATTTT. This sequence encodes CASTRDRTSTDTQYF. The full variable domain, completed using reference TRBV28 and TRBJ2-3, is DVKVTQSSRYLVKRTGEKVFLECVQDMDHENMFWYRQDPGLGLRLIYFSYDVKMKEKGDIPEGYSVSREKKERFSLILESASTNQTSMYLCASTRDRTSTDTQYFGPGTRLTVL.

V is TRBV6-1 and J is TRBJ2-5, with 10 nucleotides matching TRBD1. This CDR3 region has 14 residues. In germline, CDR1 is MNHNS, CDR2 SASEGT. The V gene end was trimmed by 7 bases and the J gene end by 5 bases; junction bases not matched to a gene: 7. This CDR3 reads CASNLGQGRETQYF. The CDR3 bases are TGTGCCAGCAACCTGGGACAGGGGAGGGAGACCCAGTACTTC.

In DNA form, the CDR3 reads TGTGCCAGCAACCAACGGGATCCTGACAAACATACGCAGTATTTT. This translates into CASNQRDPDKHTQYF. The rearrangement uses TRBV5-8 and TRBJ2-3; D may be TRBD2 (5 bases). V lost 6 bases, J lost 7 bases, and 21 bases lay in between. Germline CDR1 and CDR2: SGHTS and YDEGEE. CDR3 length: 15 residues. The full variable domain, completed using reference TRBV5-8 and TRBJ2-3, is EAGVTQSPTHLIKTRGQQATLRCSPISGHTSVYWYQQALGLGLQFLLWYDEGEERNRGNFPPRFSGRQFPNYSSELNVNALELEDSALYLCASNQRDPDKHTQYFGPGTRLTVL.

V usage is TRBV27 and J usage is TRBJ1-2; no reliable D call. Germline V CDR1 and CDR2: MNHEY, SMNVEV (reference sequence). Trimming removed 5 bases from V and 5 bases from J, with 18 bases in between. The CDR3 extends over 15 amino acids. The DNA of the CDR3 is TGTGCCAGCAGTCCACTGACACGTAGAAGTTATGGCTACACCTTC. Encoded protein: CASSPLTRRSYGYTF.

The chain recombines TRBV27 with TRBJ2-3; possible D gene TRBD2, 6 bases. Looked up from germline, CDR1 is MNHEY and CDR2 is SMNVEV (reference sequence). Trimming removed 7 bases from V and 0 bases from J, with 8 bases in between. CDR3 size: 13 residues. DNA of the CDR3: TGTGCCAGCACCGGGACTAGCACAGATACGCAGTATTTT. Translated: CASTGTSTDTQYF.